The 2 T cell receptor beta chains below come from one sample, sequenced in a study of Tregs in tolerant kidney transplant recipients. Assay used: immunoSEQ multiplex PCR; TCRdb lists only in-frame clones, some missing. The sample includes some 71,000 clones, around nine tenths of them seen just once. The starting material was CD4+ T cells from blood, obtained before the transplant. Every receptor here comes from a human donor who received a combined kidney and bone marrow transplant.

The chain links TRBV29-1 to TRBJ2-3; D may be TRBD1 (6 bases). This CDR3 spans 12 amino acids. Trimming cost V 4 bases and J 3 bases, with 8 bases left between them. The germline V gene encodes CDR1 SQVTM and CDR2 ANQGSEA. In DNA form, the CDR3 reads TGCAGCGTTGTGAGGGGGACAGATACGCAGTATTTT. It is translated as CSVVRGTDTQYF.

This chain uses TRBV2 with TRBJ2-7; D may be TRBD1 (5 bases). This CDR3 contains 12 residues. V gave up 7 bases and J gave up 5 bases, with 12 bases separating them. Germline lookup yields CDR1 SNHLY and CDR2 FYNNEI. CDR3 region: CASKQAPHEQYF. The CDR3 DNA reads as TGTGCCAGCAAACAGGCCCCCCACGAGCAGTACTTC.